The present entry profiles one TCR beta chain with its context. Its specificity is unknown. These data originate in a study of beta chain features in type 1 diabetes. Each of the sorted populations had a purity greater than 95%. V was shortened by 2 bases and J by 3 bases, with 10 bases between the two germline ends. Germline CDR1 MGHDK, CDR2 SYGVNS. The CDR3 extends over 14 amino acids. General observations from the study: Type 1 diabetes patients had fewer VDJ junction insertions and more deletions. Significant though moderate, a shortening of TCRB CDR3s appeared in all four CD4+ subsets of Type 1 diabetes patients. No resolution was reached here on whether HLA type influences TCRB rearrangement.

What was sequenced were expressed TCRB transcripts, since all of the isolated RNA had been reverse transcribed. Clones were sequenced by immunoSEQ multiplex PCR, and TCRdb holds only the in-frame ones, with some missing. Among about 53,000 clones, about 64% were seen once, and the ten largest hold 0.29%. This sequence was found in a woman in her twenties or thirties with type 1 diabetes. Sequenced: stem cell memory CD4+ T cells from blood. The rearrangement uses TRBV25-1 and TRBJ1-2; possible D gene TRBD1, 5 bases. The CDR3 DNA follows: TGTGCCAGCAGTGAAAGGGGCGAAGACTATGGCTACACCTTC. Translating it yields CASSERGEDYGYTF.